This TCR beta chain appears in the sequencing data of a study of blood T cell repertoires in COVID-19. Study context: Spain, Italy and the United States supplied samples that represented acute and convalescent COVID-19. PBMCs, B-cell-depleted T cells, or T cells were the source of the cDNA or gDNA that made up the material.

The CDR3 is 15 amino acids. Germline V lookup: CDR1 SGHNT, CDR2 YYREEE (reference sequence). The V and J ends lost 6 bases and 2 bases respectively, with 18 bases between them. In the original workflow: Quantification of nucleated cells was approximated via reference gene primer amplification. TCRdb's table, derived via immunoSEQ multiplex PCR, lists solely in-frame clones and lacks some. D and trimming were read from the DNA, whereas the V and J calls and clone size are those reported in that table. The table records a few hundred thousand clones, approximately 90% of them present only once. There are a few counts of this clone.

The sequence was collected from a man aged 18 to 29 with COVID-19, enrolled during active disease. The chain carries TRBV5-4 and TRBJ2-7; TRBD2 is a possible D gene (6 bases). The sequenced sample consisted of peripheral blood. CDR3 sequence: CASTPGVAAAYEQYF. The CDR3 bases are TGTGCCAGCACCCCCGGCGTAGCGGCAGCCTACGAGCAGTACTTC.